Detailed here is one T cell receptor beta chain. This receptor's antigen is unknown. No per-base quality is available; no much larger clone lies one base away. The same CDR3 is also encoded by other DNA sequences in this sample. These data belong to a study of blood T cell repertoires in COVID-19 (TCRdb year 2020). Context from the whole study: Samples covering the acute and convalescent phases of COVID-19 were provided by collaborators in the United States, Italy and Spain. The material from the prospective study consisted of cDNA or gDNA derived from T cells, B-cell-depleted T cells, or PBMCs. The dataset comprised deeply sampled blood TCRbeta repertoires from subjects exposed to, actively infected with, or recovered from COVID-19. A freely available public database, intended as a resource for researchers studying the immune response to SARS-CoV-2, is where the repertoires were released. The samples were drawn from two sources: the first 160 participants of the ongoing ImmuneRACE study, and 1,000 to 1,500 subjects contributed by 6 global collaborators. Sample metadata almost always included a de-identified subject ID, COVID-19 status, age in years and sex. Where HLA class I and class II types were available, the types were taken from metadata supplied by the sample provider, not from assay-based typing.

A second Seattle source provided samples from volunteer blood donors who had recovered from COVID-19. Each collaborating institution followed its own protocols to collect whole blood in K2EDTA tubes. For TCRbeta analysis, collaborators shipped samples as frozen whole blood, isolated PBMCs, or DNA extracted from either of those sample types. TCRbeta CDR3 regions were amplified from genomic DNA using the immunoSEQ Assay, a bias-controlled multiplex PCR. In the authors' own workflow: The number of nucleated cells in each sample was estimated from the amplification of reference gene primers within the assay. Sequence reads were collapsed and filtered to measure the absolute abundance of every unique TCRbeta CDR3 rearrangement. For each sample, productive Simpson clonality was calculated by taking the square root of Simpson's diversity index across productive rearrangements. The table was pulled from immuneACCESS by TCRdb, which kept in-frame rearrangements only. Such tables lose some clones; where checked, under half of the loss comes from unresolved V genes, and the rest has no known cause. The DNA gave D and trimming, while V, J and clone size come from that table. This sample lists about 300,000 clones; roughly 88% were detected once. Under 8% of the sample lies in the top ten.

The study at large found these results: The quantity of clinical and demographic metadata differed by source and by participant and was supplied without curation.

CDR1 and CDR2 are drawn from the germline V gene: SGHTA, FQGNSA. The CDR3 runs 13 amino acids, cysteine and phenylalanine included. The sequence is cut down to CDR3 DNA, 39 bases in frame from base 1. At the junction V is shortened by 5 bases and J by 4 bases, with 11 bases in between. In this chain, TRBV7-2 is recombined with TRBJ1-1, and the D gene may be TRBD1, 5 bases matching. Sequencing was carried out using peripheral blood. The clonotype comes from a woman in her twenties or thirties who had recovered from COVID-19. The CDR3 protein: CASSPLGGTEAFF. The base sequence is TGTGCCAGCAGCCCTCTGGGGGGCACTGAAGCTTTCTTT.